These 26 T cell receptor beta chains share one sample of origin, sequenced in a study of cytomegalovirus exposure and HLA in healthy donors. The PCR had 60 Vbeta and 13 Jbeta primers. This table comes from immunoSEQ multiplex PCR, and its TCRdb copy is limited to in-frame clones, with some not included. The table lists roughly 120,000 clones, 65% to 85% of them singletons. The sequencing sample was made of PBMCs. The receptors were gathered from a man younger than 40 in good health and CMV-seropositive.

A remark on this clone: The sample contains more than one DNA sequence encoding this CDR3. This CDR3 is CASSVTVHTDTQYF. The CDR3 region has the DNA TGTGCCAGCAGCGTTACGGTTCACACAGATACGCAGTATTTT. The chain joins TRBV2 to TRBJ2-3; D unresolved. The germline V and J ends were trimmed by 6 bases and 2 bases, with 12 bases remaining between them. The CDR3 spans 14 residues. Germline V gene data show CDR1 as SNHLY and CDR2 as FYNNEI.

The J gene is TRBJ2-7, the V gene TRBV6-5; D is unresolved. Germline CDR1 reads MNHEY; CDR2 reads SVGAGI. The CDR3 spans 12 residues. V gave up 5 bases and J gave up 5 bases, with 10 bases separating them. This CDR3 is CASSEATDEQYF. The CDR3 DNA is TGTGCCAGCAGTGAAGCTACAGACGAGCAGTACTTC.

This chain links TRBV5-1 with TRBJ2-3, with D possibly being TRBD2 (6 bases). Germline V lookup: CDR1 SGHRS, CDR2 YFSETQ. Deletions cut 4 bases from V and 3 bases from J, with 9 bases between. The CDR3 spans 13 residues. CDR3 nucleotide sequence: TGCGCCAGCAGCACAGGACTAACAGATACGCAGTATTTT. Amino acids: CASSTGLTDTQYF.

The chain carries TRBV19 and TRBJ1-3; 8 bases are shared with TRBD1. CDR1 is LNHDA, CDR2 SQIVND, per germline (reference sequence). CDR3 length: 16 amino acids. The V gene end was trimmed by 10 bases and the J gene end by 1 base; junction bases not matched to a gene: 12. The CDR3 loop is CATLRDRKFSGNTIYF. CDR3 nucleotides: TGTGCCACCCTGCGGGACAGGAAATTTTCTGGAAACACCATATATTTT.

The chain recombines TRBV4-3 with TRBJ2-7; TRBD2 aligns across 7 bases. The CDR3 is 16 residues long. Unmatched junction bases numbered 5, after V lost 0 bases and J lost 0 bases. Germline V gene sequence: CDR1 LGHNA, CDR2 YSLEER. The CDR3 sequence: CASSQDSGPSSYEQYF. CDR3 sequence (DNA): TGCGCCAGCAGCCAAGATAGCGGGCCAAGCTCCTACGAGCAGTACTTC.

The chain carries TRBV2 and TRBJ2-7, with D tentatively TRBD1 (5 bases). The V end was cut by 4 bases, the J end by 4 bases, with 17 bases between. Looked up from germline, CDR1 is SNHLY and CDR2 is FYNNEI. CDR3 length: 15 residues. CDR3 nucleotides: TGTGCCAGCAGTGCGCTGGACAAAGGTACATACGAGCAGTACTTC. It specifies CASSALDKGTYEQYF.

The sample holds many counts of this clone. The J gene is TRBJ1-4, the V gene TRBV7-9; D is ambiguous. The CDR3 runs to 13 residues. V was clipped by 4 bases and J by 3 bases, with 6 bases between them. Germline CDR1 reads SEHNR; CDR2 reads FQNEAQ (reference sequence). DNA of the CDR3: TGTGCCAGCAGCTCCTCCCCTAATGAAAAACTGTTTTTT. As protein: CASSSSPNEKLFF.

The rearrangement uses TRBV18 and TRBJ2-1; no firm D call. V was pared by 0 bases and J by 0 bases, with 3 bases between. This CDR3 region has 14 residues. CDR1 KGHSH and CDR2 LQKENI come from the germline V gene. CDR3 region: CASSPPGSYNEQFF. For the CDR3, the DNA is TGTGCCAGCTCACCACCCGGCTCCTACAATGAGCAGTTCTTC. Filled out from reference TRBV18 and TRBJ2-1, the complete variable domain reads NAGVMQNPRHLVRRRGQEARLRCSPMKGHSHVYWYRQLPEEGLKFMVYLQKENIIDESGMPKERFSAEFPKEGPSILRIQQVVRGDSAAYFCASSPPGSYNEQFFGPGTRLTVL.

The count of this clone is one. V usage is TRBV5-1 and J usage is TRBJ1-1; 10 bases match TRBD1. This CDR3 region has 17 residues. Germline values: CDR1 SGHRS, CDR2 YFSETQ. V lost 6 bases and J lost 0; bases outside the gene matches: 11. DNA of the CDR3: TGCGCCAGCACCGCCAACCCGGGACAGGGGCTGAACACTGAAGCTTTCTTT. Translation: CASTANPGQGLNTEAFF.

V is TRBV7-9 and J is TRBJ2-2; 7 nucleotides align to TRBD1. The CDR3 has 18 residues. Losses at the gene ends were 1 base for V and 0 bases for J; bases not matched to a gene: 8. The germline gives CDR1 SEHNR, CDR2 FQNEAQ (reference sequence). CDR3 amino acids: CASSLVGQGDPNTGELFF. The CDR3 DNA sequence: TGTGCCAGCAGCTTAGTAGGCCAGGGGGACCCGAACACCGGGGAGCTGTTTTTT.

The chain has TRBV7-8 and TRBJ1-1; no clear D gene. Germline V gene lookup returns CDR1 SGHVS and CDR2 FQNEAQ. The ends were cut back, 1 base at V and 0 bases at J, with 9 bases in the middle. This CDR3 has 15 amino acids. In nucleotides, the CDR3 is TGTGCCAGCAGCTTAGGCGGAGCAATGAACACTGAAGCTTTCTTT. Its protein product is CASSLGGAMNTEAFF.

V is TRBV5-1 and J is TRBJ1-1; D possibly corresponds to TRBD1 (6 bases). The V and J ends lost 4 bases and 3 bases respectively, with 19 bases between them. The CDR3 extends over 16 amino acids. The germline V gene has CDR1 SGHRS and CDR2 YFSETQ. CDR3 DNA sequence: TGCGCCAGCAGCCCTGTACTCCTACAGGGTTACACTGAAGCTTTCTTT. This gives the protein CASSPVLLQGYTEAFF.

This sequence joins TRBV28 and TRBJ1-2, with 9 bases lining up with TRBD1. CDR3 length: 16 residues. V shed 6 bases and J 5 bases; nucleotides not matched to a gene: 13. Looked up from germline, CDR1 is MDHEN and CDR2 is SYDVKM. Here the CDR3 DNA reads TGTGCCAGCAGCGGAACCTGGGACAGGGTACGATATGGCTACACCTTC. As protein: CASSGTWDRVRYGYTF.

This rearrangement joins TRBV5-5 to TRBJ1-2; D is possibly TRBD1 (6 bases). The CDR3 length is 13 residues. CDR1 and CDR2 (germline): SGHKS, YYEKEE (reference sequence). V gave up 2 bases and J gave up 8 bases, with 13 bases separating them. The CDR3 spells CASSLNRVNGYTF. CDR3 in DNA: TGTGCCAGCAGCTTAAACAGGGTGAACGGCTACACCTTC. The variable domain in full, completed from reference TRBV5-5 and TRBJ1-2, reads DAGVTQSPTHLIKTRGQQVTLRCSPISGHKSVSWYQQVLGQGPQFIFQYYEKEERGRGNFPDRFSARQFPNYSSELNVNALLLGDSALYLCASSLNRVNGYTFGSGTRLTVV.

This chain uses TRBV18 with TRBJ1-6; no definite D call. V lost 5 bases, J lost 7 bases, and 12 bases lay in between. The germline gives CDR1 KGHSH, CDR2 LQKENI. The CDR3 loop spans 14 amino acids. The CDR3, as DNA: TGTGCCAGCTCAACCGGGAGTCCCAATTCACCCCTCCACTTT. This gives the protein CASSTGSPNSPLHF.

Comments on this clone: Compared with germline, one end of the junction differs, possibly owing to a read error. The J gene is TRBJ2-3, the V gene TRBV7-9, with 11 bases matching TRBD2. This CDR3 spans 15 amino acids. CDR1 and CDR2 (germline): SEHNR, FQNEAQ (reference sequence). The CDR3 nucleotides read TGTTCCAGCAGCGCTCTAGCGGGGGGAAGAGATACGCAGTATTTT. Its protein is CSSSALAGGRDTQYF.

The V and J genes are TRBV5-1 and TRBJ2-1; 10 positions agree with TRBD1. The V gene's germline CDR1 is SGHRS and CDR2 YFSETQ. Trimming at V came to 0 bases and at J to 4 bases, leaving 4 bases not matched to a gene. This CDR3 spans 16 amino acids. The CDR3 sequence: CASSLEGTGVYNEQFF. The CDR3 DNA sequence: TGCGCCAGCAGCTTGGAGGGGACAGGGGTTTACAATGAGCAGTTCTTC.

The gene calls are TRBV9 and TRBJ2-2, with 12 bases fitting TRBD2. This CDR3 is 16 amino acids long. V was clipped by 4 bases and J by 2 bases; unmatched bases: 3. Germline lookup yields CDR1 SGDLS and CDR2 YYNGEE. CDR3 loop: CASSPSGGANTGELFF. CDR3 nucleotides: TGTGCCAGCAGCCCTAGCGGGGGGGCCAACACCGGGGAGCTGTTTTTT.

The chain couples TRBV29-1 to TRBJ2-1, with 7 bases aligning to TRBD1. Germline V CDR1 and CDR2: SQVTM, ANQGSEA. The length of the CDR3 is 15 residues. V shed 3 bases and J 3 bases; nucleotides not matched to a gene: 8. Written as DNA, the CDR3 is TGCAGCGTTGACAAGGGGGCGGCTTACTACAATGAGCAGTTCTTC. Amino acid sequence: CSVDKGAAYYNEQFF.

V gene TRBV2 combines with J gene TRBJ1-2; tentatively, D is TRBD1 (6 bases). The germline CDR1 and CDR2 sequences are SNHLY and FYNNEI. Trimming stripped 11 bases from V and 2 bases from J, with 18 bases between. This CDR3 comprises 14 residues. In DNA, the CDR3 is TGTGCCCCTTCGGCAGGGGAGTCCAACTATGGCTACACCTTC. Protein sequence: CAPSAGESNYGYTF.

CDR3 nucleotide sequence: TGCGCCAGCAGCCAATCATTAGCGGGGGCTTCCTACGAGCAGTACTTC. Translating it yields CASSQSLAGASYEQYF. This chain connects TRBV4-3 to TRBJ2-7; 9 nucleotides align to TRBD2. The CDR3 sequence is 16 residues long. J gave up 1 base and V 2 bases, and 6 bases lay outside the gene matches. Germline V gene data show CDR1 as LGHNA and CDR2 as YSLEER.

This chain links TRBV6-1 with TRBJ2-7; D is unclear. Between the trimmed V and J ends, which lost 2 bases and 4 bases, there was a span of 15 bases. CDR3 length equals 15 residues. Looked up from germline, CDR1 is MNHNS and CDR2 is SASEGT. The CDR3 sequence: CASSENGSDLYEQYF. CDR3 sequence (DNA): TGTGCCAGCAGTGAAAATGGGTCAGACTTGTACGAGCAGTACTTC.

The chain links TRBV12-5 to TRBJ1-2, with D uncertain. The V gene lost 0 bases and the J gene lost 1 base, with 24 bases spanning the gap. The germline V gene encodes CDR1 LGHNT and CDR2 FRNRAP. The CDR3 is 20 residues long. The CDR3 region is CASGLVLLWTKSLSNYGYTF. The CDR3 nucleotides read TGTGCTAGTGGTTTGGTACTTCTCTGGACTAAGTCTCTCAGTAACTATGGCTACACCTTC.

This clone was observed once. The chain combines TRBV4-2 with TRBJ2-3; 7 bases match TRBD1. Germline V lookup: CDR1 LGHNA, CDR2 YNFKEQ. This CDR3 spans 15 amino acids. Unmatched junction bases numbered 7, after V lost 2 bases and J lost 5 bases. CDR3 protein: CASSQRTGLEDTQYF. The DNA of the CDR3 is TGTGCCAGCAGCCAAAGGACAGGCCTGGAAGATACGCAGTATTTT.

A few counts support this clone. This chain joins TRBV27 and TRBJ2-7; D ambiguous. The V end was cut by 4 bases, the J end by 0 bases, with 13 bases between. This CDR3 is 15 amino acids long. From germline, CDR1 is MNHEY and CDR2 SMNVEV (reference sequence). The CDR3 reads CASSSSRDTSYEQYF. The CDR3, as DNA: TGTGCCAGCAGTTCCTCCCGTGACACCTCCTACGAGCAGTACTTC.

The V call is TRBV5-1, the J call TRBJ2-7; D possibly corresponds to TRBD2 (6 bases). The CDR3 contains 15 residues. V was pared by 0 bases and J by 3 bases, with 13 bases between. Germline CDR1 reads SGHRS; CDR2 reads YFSETQ. The CDR3 region is CASSLAGGEDYEQYF. The CDR3 DNA reads TGCGCCAGCAGCTTGGCCGGTGGGGAGGACTACGAGCAGTACTTC.